Each of the 6 T cell receptor beta chains below was sequenced from the same sample in a study of blood T cells in healthy people across ages. A J-beta primer mix and a sample-barcoded 5' primer were used in a second PCR of roughly 6 to 11 cycles. Via MiXCR, TCRdb re-called the 5' RACE reads, giving one row per CDR3 protein. Among about 500,000 distinct CDR3 sequences listed, 24% were seen once. The sample was also linked to a second study, of T cells of mothers and their children.

The material sequenced was blood. The origin of the receptors is a boy between 10 and 17 years old in good health.

This clonotype was seen a handful of times. This rearrangement joins TRBV2 to TRBJ2-3, with TRBD1 matching over 7 bases. The germline CDR1 and CDR2 sequences are SNHLY and FYNNEI. This CDR3 has 15 amino acids. The junction had 5 bases not matched to a gene; V was cut back by 4 bases and J by 1 base. DNA of the CDR3: TGTGCCAGCAGTGGACAGGGTGGTGGCACAGATACGCAGTATTTT. Translation: CASSGQGGGTDTQYF. The full variable domain, completed using reference TRBV2 and TRBJ2-3, is EPEVTQTPSHQVTQMGQEVILRCVPISNHLYFYWYRQILGQKVEFLVSFYNNEISEKSEIFDDQFSVERPDGSNFTLKIRSTKLEDSAMYFCASSGQGGGTDTQYFGPGTRLTVL.

This clonotype showed up just a few times. The genes are TRBV28 and TRBJ1-1; the D gene is possibly TRBD1 (6 bases). The V and J ends lost 3 bases and 5 bases respectively, with 13 bases between them. The germline gives CDR1 MDHEN, CDR2 SYDVKM. The CDR3 is 14 residues long. CDR3 coding DNA: TGTGCCAGCAGTTTTCGGGGGGCTCGGACTGAAGCTTTCTTT. This translates into CASSFRGARTEAFF.

This clonotype appeared many times. The V and J genes are TRBV29-1 and TRBJ2-3; the D is unclear. Trimming pared 4 bases from V and 4 bases from J, leaving 15 bases between. Germline CDR1 is SQVTM and CDR2 is ANQGSEA. The CDR3 has 14 amino acids. The CDR3, as DNA: TGCAGCGTTGCGGCGCTTATACACGCAGATACGCAGTATTTT. Its protein is CSVAALIHADTQYF.

This clonotype has only a few counts. The genes are TRBV6-4 and TRBJ2-1; the match to TRBD1 covers 8 bases. With V trimmed by 6 bases and J by 9 bases, 10 bases remained unmatched. The V gene's germline CDR1 is MRHNA and CDR2 SNTAGT. The CDR3 covers 14 residues. As DNA, the CDR3 is TGTGCCAGCAGCCAGGGGACAGGAGGGAGTGAGCAGTTCTTC. Translated: CASSQGTGGSEQFF.

This clonotype was counted between two and nine times. The V gene is TRBV12-3 or TRBV12-4, the J gene TRBJ2-2; D remains unclear. V shed 8 bases and J shed 6 bases, with 4 bases lying between them. This CDR3 is built from 10 residues. The CDR3 region has the DNA TGTGCCAGCTACGCCGGGGAGCTGTTTTTT. Protein product: CASYAGELFF.

This clonotype was picked up a small number of times. The V and J genes are TRBV7-9 and TRBJ1-1, with D perhaps TRBD1 (5 bases). The V end lost 3 bases, the J end lost 3 bases, and 17 bases lay between the germline ends. The CDR3 loop spans 16 amino acids. Germline V gene sequence: CDR1 SEHNR, CDR2 FQNEAQ (reference sequence). This chain's CDR3 is CASSFDGGRGYTEAFF. The CDR3 DNA sequence: TGTGCCAGCAGCTTCGATGGTGGGAGGGGTTACACTGAAGCTTTCTTT.